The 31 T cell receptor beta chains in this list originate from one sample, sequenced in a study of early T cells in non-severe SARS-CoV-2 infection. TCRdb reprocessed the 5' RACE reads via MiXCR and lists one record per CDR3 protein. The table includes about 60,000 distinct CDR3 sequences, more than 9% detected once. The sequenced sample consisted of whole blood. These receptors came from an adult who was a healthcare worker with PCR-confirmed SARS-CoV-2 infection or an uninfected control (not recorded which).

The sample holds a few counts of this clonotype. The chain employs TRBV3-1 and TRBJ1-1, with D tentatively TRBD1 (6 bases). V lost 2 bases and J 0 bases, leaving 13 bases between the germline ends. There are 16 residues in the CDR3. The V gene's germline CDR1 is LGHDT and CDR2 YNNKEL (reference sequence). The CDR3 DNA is TGTGCCAGCAGCCAAAACACGGGACATTTGAACACTGAAGCTTTCTTT. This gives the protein CASSQNTGHLNTEAFF.

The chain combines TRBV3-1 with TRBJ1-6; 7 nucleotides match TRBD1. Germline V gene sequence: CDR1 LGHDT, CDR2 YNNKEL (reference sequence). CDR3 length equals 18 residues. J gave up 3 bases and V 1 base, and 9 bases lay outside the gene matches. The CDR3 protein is CASSQALGTAVYNSPLHF. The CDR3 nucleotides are TGTGCCAGCAGCCAAGCCCTTGGGACAGCAGTCTATAATTCACCCCTCCACTTT.

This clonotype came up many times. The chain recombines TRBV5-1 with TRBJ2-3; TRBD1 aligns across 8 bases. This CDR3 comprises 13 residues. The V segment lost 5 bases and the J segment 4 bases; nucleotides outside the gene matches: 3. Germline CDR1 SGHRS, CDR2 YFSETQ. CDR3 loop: CASRETGADTQYF. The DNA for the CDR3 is TGCGCCAGCAGGGAGACAGGGGCAGATACGCAGTATTTT.

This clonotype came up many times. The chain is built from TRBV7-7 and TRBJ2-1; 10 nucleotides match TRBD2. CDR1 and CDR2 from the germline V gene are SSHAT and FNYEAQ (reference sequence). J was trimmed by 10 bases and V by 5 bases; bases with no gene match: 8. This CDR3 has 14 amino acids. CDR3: CASSLSGGAKEQFF. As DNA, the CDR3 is TGTGCCAGCAGCCTGAGCGGGGGGGCAAAGGAGCAGTTCTTC.

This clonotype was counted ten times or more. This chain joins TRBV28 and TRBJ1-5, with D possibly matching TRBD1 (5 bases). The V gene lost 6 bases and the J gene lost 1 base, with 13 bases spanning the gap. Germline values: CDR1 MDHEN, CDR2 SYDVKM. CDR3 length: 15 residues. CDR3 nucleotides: TGTGCCAGCAGACCTGAGTCAGGGAGCAATCAGCCCCAGCATTTT. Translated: CASRPESGSNQPQHF.

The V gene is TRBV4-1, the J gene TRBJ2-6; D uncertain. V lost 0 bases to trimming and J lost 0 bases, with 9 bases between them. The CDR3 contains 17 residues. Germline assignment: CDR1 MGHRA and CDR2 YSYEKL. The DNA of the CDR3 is TGCGCCAGCAGCCAAGATCCTAAGTTCTCTGGGGCCAACGTCCTGACTTTC. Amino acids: CASSQDPKFSGANVLTF.

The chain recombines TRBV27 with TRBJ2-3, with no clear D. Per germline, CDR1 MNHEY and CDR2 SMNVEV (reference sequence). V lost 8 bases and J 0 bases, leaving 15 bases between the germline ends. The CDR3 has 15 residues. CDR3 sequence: CASASRSASTDTQYF. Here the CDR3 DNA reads TGTGCCAGCGCGAGTCGTTCTGCGAGCACAGATACGCAGTATTTT.

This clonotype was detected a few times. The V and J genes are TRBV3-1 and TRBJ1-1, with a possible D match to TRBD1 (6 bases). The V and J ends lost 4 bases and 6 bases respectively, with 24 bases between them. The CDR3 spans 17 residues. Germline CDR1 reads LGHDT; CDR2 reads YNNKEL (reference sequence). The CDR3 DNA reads TGTGCCAGCAGCCGCAAATTGGGACAACCGAGGAAGGCTGAAGCTTTCTTT. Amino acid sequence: CASSRKLGQPRKAEAFF.

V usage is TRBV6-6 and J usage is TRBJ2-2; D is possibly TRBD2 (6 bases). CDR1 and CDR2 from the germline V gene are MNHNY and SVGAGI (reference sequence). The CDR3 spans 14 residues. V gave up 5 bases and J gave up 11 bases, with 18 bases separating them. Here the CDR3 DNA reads TGTGCCAGCAGTGAACGCGGGACGCTAGGAGAGCTGTTTTTT. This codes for CASSERGTLGELFF.

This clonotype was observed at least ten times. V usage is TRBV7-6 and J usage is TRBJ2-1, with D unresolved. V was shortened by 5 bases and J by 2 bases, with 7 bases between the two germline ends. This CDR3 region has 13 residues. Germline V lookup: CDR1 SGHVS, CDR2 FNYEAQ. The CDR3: CASSHGTYNEQFF. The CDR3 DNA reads TGTGCCAGCAGCCATGGGACCTACAATGAGCAGTTCTTC.

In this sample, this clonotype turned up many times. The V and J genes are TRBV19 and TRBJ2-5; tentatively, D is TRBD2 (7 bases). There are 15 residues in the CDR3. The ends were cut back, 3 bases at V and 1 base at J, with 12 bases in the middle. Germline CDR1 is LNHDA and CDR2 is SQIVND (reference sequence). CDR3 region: CASSILAGAQETQYF. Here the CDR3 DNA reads TGTGCCAGTAGTATTCTTGCGGGGGCCCAAGAGACCCAGTACTTC.

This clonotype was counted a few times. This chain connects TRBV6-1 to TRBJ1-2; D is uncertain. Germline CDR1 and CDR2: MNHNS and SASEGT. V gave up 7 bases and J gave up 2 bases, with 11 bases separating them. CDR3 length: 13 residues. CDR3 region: CASTEVTNYGYTF. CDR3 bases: TGTGCCAGCACTGAGGTAACGAACTATGGCTACACCTTC.

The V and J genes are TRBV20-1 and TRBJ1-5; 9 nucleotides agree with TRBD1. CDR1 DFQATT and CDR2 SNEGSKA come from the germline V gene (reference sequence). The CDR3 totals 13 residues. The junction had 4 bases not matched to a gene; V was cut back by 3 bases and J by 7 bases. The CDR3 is CSARVTGGQPQHF. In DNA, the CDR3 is TGCAGTGCTAGGGTGACAGGGGGACAGCCCCAGCATTTT.

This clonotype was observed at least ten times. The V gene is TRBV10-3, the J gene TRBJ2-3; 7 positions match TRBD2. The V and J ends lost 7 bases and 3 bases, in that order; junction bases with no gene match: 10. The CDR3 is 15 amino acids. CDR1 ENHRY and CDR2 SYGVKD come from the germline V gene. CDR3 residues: CAIKPWGGETDTQYF. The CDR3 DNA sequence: TGTGCCATCAAACCCTGGGGGGGGGAGACAGATACGCAGTATTTT.

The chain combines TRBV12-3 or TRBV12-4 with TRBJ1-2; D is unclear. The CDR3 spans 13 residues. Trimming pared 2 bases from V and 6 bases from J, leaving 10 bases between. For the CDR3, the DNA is TGTGCCAGCAGTTTATCCGTGAGACATGGCTACACCTTC. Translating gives CASSLSVRHGYTF.

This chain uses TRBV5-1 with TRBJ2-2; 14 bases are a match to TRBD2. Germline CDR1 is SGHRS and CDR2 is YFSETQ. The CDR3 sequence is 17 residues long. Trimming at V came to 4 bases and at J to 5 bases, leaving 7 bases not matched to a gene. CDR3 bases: TGCGCCAGCAGCGGACCCGGGACTAGCGGGGGAACCGGGGAGCTGTTTTTT. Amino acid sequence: CASSGPGTSGGTGELFF.

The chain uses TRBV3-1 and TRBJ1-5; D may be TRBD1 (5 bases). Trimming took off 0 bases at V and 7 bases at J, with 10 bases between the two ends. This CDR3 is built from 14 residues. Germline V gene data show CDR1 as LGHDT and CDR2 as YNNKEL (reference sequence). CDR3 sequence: CASSQDVGQQPQHF. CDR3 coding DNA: TGTGCCAGCAGCCAAGATGTGGGGCAACAGCCCCAGCATTTT.

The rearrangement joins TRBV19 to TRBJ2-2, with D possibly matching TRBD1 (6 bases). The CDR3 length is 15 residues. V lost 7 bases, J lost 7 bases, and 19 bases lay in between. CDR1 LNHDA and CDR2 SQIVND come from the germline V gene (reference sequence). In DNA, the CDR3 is TGTGCCAGTATCGCCTCGATGGGGGCCGGCGGGGAGCTGTTTTTT. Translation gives CASIASMGAGGELFF.

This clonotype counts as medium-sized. CDR3 sequence reads: CSVTLGVDQPQHF. The CDR3, as DNA: TGCAGCGTAACCTTGGGGGTAGACCAGCCCCAGCATTTT. The V gene is TRBV29-1, the J gene TRBJ1-5; D is perhaps TRBD1 (5 bases). Trimming pared 6 bases from V and 7 bases from J, leaving 16 bases between. Germline V gene data show CDR1 as SQVTM and CDR2 as ANQGSEA. This CDR3 contains 13 residues.

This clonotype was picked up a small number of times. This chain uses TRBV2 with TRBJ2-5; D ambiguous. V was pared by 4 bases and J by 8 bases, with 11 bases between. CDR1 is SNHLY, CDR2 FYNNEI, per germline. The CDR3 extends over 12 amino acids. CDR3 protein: CASSGLVSTQYF. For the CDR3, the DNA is TGTGCCAGCAGTGGATTGGTTTCTACCCAGTACTTC. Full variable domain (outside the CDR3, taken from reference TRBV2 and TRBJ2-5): EPEVTQTPSHQVTQMGQEVILRCVPISNHLYFYWYRQILGQKVEFLVSFYNNEISEKSEIFDDQFSVERPDGSNFTLKIRSTKLEDSAMYFCASSGLVSTQYFGPGTRLLVL.

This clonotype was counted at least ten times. The CDR3 DNA follows: TGTGCCAGCAACTCGAACCCGGGGGGGCCCGTGAACACTGAAGCTTTCTTT. Protein sequence: CASNSNPGGPVNTEAFF. J is TRBJ1-1 and V is TRBV6-2 or TRBV6-3; TRBD1 might be the D (6 bases). Per the germline V gene, CDR1 is MNHEY and CDR2 is SVGEGT. V lost 7 bases and J 0 bases, leaving 21 bases between the germline ends. The CDR3 sequence is 17 residues long.

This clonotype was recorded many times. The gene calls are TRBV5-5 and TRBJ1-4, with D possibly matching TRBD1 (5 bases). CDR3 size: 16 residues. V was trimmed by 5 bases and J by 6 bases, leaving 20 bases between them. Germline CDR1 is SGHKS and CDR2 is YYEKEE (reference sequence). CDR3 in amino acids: CASSPFALGRHEKLFF. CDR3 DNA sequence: TGTGCCAGCAGTCCCTTCGCCTTGGGACGCCATGAAAAACTGTTTTTT.

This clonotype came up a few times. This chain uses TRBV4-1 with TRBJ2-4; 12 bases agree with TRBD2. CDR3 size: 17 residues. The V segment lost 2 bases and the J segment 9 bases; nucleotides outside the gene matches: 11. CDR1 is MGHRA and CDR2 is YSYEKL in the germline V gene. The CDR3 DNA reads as TGCGCCAGCAGCCAAACCTCTAGCGGGGGGGCCCGGCCCATTCAGTACTTC. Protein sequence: CASSQTSSGGARPIQYF.

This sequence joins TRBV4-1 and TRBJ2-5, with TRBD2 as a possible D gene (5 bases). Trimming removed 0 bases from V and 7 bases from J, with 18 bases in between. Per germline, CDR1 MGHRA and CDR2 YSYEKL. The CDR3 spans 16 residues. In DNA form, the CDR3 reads TGCGCCAGCAGCCAAGATCGTCGGGGAGCCTTTGTGACCCAGTACTTC. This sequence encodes CASSQDRRGAFVTQYF.

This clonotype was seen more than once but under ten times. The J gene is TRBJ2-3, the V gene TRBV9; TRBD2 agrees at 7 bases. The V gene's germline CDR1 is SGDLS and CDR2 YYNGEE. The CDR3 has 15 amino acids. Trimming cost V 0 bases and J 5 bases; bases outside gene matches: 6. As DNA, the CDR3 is TGTGCCAGCAGCGTAGCAGGGAGGGCCCAAGATACGCAGTATTTT. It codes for CASSVAGRAQDTQYF.

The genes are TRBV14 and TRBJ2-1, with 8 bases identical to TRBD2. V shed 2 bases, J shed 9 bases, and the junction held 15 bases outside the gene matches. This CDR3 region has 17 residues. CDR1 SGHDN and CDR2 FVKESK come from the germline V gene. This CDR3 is CASSQPRWVAGQGEQFF. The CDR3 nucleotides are TGTGCCAGCAGCCAACCCCGGTGGGTAGCGGGGCAGGGTGAGCAGTTCTTC.

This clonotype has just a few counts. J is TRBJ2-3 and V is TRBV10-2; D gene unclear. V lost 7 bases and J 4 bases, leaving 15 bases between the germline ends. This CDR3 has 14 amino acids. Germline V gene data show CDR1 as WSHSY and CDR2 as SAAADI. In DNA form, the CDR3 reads TGCGCCAGCAAAAGTGAGGCAGGCCCAGATACGCAGTATTTT. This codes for CASKSEAGPDTQYF.

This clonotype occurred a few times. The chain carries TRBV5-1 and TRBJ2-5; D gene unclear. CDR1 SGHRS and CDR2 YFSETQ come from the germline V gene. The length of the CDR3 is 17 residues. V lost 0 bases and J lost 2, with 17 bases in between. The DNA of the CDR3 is TGCGCCAGCAGCTTGGCTTCCAACCTTGGTTCTCAAGAGACCCAGTACTTC. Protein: CASSLASNLGSQETQYF.

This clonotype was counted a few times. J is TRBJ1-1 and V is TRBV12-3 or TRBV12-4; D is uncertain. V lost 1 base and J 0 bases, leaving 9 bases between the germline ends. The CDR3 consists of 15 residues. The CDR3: CASSLDGLLNTEAFF. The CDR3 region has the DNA TGTGCCAGCAGTTTAGACGGACTCCTGAACACTGAAGCTTTCTTT.

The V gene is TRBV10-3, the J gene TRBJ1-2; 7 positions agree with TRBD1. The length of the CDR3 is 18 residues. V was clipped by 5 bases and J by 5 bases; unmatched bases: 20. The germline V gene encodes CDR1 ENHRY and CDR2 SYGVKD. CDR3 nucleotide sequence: TGTGCCATCAGTACCGTAGTTTCAGGGACAGAATTTGGGTATGGCTACACCTTC. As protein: CAISTVVSGTEFGYGYTF.

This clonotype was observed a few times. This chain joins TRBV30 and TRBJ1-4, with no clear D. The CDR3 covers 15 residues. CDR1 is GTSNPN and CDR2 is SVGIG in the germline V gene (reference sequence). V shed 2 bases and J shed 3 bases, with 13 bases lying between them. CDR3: CAWSPSSAANEKLFF. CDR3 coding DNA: TGTGCCTGGAGTCCCTCCTCGGCGGCTAATGAAAAACTGTTTTTT.